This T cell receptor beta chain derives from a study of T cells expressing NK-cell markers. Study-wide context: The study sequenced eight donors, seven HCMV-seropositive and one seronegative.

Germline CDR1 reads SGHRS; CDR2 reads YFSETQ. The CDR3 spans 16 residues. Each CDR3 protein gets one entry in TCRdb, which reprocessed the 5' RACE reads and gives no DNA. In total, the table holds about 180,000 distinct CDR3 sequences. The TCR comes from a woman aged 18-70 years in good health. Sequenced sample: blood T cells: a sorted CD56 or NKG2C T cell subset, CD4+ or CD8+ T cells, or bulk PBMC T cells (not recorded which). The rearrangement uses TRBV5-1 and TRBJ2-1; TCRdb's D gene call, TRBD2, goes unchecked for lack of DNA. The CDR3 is CASSLALGLAINEQFF.